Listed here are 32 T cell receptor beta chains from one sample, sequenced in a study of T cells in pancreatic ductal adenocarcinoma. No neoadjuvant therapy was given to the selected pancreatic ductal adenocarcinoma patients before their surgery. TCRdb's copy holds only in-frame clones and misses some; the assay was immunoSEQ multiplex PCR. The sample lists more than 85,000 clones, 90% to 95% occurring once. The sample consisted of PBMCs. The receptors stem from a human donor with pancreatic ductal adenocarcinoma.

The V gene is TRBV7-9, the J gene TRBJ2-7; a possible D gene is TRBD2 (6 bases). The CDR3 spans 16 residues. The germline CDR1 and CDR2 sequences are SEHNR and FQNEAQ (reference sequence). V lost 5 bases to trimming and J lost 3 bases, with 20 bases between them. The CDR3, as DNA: TGTGCCAGCAGCGATTACGCGGGGATCTCTAGCTACGAGCAGTACTTC. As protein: CASSDYAGISSYEQYF.

The CDR3 coding sequence is TGTGCCAGCAGGGACAGAGGGGGAGGCTACACCTTC. It encodes CASRDRGGGYTF. This chain uses TRBV2 with TRBJ1-2; tentative D call: TRBD1 (6 bases). The CDR3 is made up of 12 amino acids. V lost 6 bases and J 8 bases, leaving 13 bases between the germline ends. Germline lookup yields CDR1 SNHLY and CDR2 FYNNEI.

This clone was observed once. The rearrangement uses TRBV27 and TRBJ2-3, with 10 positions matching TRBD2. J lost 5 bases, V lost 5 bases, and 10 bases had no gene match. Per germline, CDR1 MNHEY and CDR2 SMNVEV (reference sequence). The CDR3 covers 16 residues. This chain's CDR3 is CASSPSLAGVIDTQYF. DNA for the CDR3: TGTGCCAGCAGTCCGTCCCTAGCGGGAGTTATAGATACGCAGTATTTT.

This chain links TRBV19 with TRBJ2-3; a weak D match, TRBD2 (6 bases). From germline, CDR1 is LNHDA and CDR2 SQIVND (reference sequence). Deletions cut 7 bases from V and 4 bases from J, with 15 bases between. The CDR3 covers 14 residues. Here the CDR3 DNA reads TGTGCCAGTAACGGGGGAGGAATGGCAGATACGCAGTATTTT. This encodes CASNGGGMADTQYF.

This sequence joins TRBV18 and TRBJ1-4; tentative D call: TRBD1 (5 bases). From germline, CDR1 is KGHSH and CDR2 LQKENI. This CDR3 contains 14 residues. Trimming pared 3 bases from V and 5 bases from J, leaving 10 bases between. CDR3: CASSPGHGNEKLFF. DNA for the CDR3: TGTGCCAGCTCACCCGGACATGGCAATGAAAAACTGTTTTTT.

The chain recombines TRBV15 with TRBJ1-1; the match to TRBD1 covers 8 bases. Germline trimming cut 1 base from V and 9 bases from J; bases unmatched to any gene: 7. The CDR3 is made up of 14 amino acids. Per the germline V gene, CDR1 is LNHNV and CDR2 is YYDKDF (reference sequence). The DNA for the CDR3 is TGTGCCACCAGCAGAGGCGGACAGGGACCCAAAGCTTTCTTT. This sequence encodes CATSRGGQGPKAFF.

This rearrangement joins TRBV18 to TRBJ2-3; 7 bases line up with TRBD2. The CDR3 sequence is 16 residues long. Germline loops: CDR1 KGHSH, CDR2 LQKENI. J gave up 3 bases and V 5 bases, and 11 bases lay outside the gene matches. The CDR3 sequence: CASSTQREVGTDTQYF. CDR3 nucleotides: TGTGCCAGCTCAACCCAGCGGGAAGTGGGTACAGATACGCAGTATTTT.

DNA for the CDR3: TGTGCCTGGAGTAGTCAGGGGTACGAGCAGTACTTC. Residues: CAWSSQGYEQYF. The chain uses TRBV30 and TRBJ2-7, with D tentatively TRBD1 (6 bases). This CDR3 contains 12 residues. Germline V gene lookup returns CDR1 GTSNPN and CDR2 SVGIG (reference sequence). The V and J ends lost 2 bases and 4 bases respectively, with 9 bases between them.

CDR3 nucleotides: TGTGCCAGCAGTAACCGCAGGAACACTGAAGCTTTCTTT. Its translation: CASSNRRNTEAFF. The V call is TRBV6-5, the J call TRBJ1-1; D unresolved. The germline CDR1 and CDR2 sequences are MNHEY and SVGAGI. The CDR3 has 13 amino acids. Deletions cut 5 bases from V and 1 base from J, with 8 bases between.

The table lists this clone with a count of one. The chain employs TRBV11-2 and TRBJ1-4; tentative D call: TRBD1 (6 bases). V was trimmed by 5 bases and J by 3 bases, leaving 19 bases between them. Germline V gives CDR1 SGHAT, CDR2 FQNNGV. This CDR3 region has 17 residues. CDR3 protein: CASSPNTGFVANEKLFF. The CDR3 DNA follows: TGTGCCAGCAGCCCTAACACAGGGTTTGTAGCTAATGAAAAACTGTTTTTT.

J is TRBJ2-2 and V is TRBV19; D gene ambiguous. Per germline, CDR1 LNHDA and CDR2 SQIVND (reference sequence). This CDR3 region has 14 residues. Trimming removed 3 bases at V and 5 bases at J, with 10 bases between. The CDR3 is CASSIVHLTGELFF. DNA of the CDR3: TGTGCCAGTAGTATCGTCCACTTAACCGGGGAGCTGTTTTTT.

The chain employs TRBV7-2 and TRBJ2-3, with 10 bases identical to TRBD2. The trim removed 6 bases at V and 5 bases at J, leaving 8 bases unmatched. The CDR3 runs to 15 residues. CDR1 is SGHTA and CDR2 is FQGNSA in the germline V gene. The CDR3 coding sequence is TGTGCCAGCAGTAGAAGCGGGGGGGGTAGAGATACGCAGTATTTT. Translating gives CASSRSGGGRDTQYF.

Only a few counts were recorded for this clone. The CDR3 is CASSPGQIYGYTF. Written as DNA, the CDR3 is TGTGCCAGCTCACCGGGACAGATCTATGGCTACACCTTC. V usage is TRBV18 and J usage is TRBJ1-2; TRBD1 matches at 7 bases. Per the germline V gene, CDR1 is KGHSH and CDR2 is LQKENI. With V trimmed by 3 bases and J by 4 bases, 2 bases remained unmatched. The CDR3 is 13 residues long.

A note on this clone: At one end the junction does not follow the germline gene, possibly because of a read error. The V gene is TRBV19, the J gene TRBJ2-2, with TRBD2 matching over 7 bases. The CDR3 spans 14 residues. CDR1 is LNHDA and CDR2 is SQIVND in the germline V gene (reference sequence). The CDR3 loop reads CASTDGGGTGELFF. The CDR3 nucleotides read TGCGCCAGTACTGATGGCGGGGGCACCGGGGAGCTGTTTTTT.

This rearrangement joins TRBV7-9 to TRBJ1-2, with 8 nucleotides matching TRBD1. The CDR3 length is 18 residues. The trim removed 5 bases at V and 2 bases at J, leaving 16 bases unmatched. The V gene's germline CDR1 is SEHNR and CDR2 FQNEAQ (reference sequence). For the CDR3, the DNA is TGTGCCAGCAGCCCCCCGGGACAGGCAGCGAGGACGAACTATGGCTACACCTTC. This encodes CASSPPGQAARTNYGYTF.

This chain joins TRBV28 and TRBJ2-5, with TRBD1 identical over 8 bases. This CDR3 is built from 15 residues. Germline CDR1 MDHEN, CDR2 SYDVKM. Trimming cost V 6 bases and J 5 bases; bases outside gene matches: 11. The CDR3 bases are TGTGCCAGCAGACGCGGACAGGGTAGAGGGGAGACCCAGTACTTC. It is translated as CASRRGQGRGETQYF.

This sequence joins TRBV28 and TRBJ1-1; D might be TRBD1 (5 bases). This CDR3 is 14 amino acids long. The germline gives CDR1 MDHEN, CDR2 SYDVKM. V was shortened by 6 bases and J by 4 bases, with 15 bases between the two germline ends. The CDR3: CASRTGQGGTEAFF. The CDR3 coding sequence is TGTGCCAGCAGAACGGGCCAGGGAGGCACTGAAGCTTTCTTT.

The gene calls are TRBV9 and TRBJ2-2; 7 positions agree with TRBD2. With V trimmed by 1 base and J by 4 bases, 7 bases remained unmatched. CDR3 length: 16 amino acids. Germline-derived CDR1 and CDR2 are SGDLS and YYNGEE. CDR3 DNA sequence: TGTGCCAGCAGCGTAAGCCTAGCGGAGCCCACCGGGGAGCTGTTTTTT. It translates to CASSVSLAEPTGELFF.

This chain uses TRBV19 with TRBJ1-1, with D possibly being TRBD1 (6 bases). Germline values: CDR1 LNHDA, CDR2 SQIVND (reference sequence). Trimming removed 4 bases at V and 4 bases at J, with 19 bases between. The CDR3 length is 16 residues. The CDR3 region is CASSRQGQGARTEAFF. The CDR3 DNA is TGTGCCAGTAGTAGGCAGGGGCAGGGTGCACGCACTGAAGCTTTCTTT.

CDR3 sequence reads: CASSPASLAGGNEQFF. For the CDR3, the DNA is TGCGCCAGCAGCCCAGCTAGCCTAGCGGGAGGGAATGAGCAGTTCTTC. The chain recombines TRBV5-1 with TRBJ2-1; 12 nucleotides align to TRBD2. Unmatched junction bases numbered 9, after V lost 4 bases and J lost 7 bases. Germline V CDR1 and CDR2: SGHRS, YFSETQ. The CDR3 loop spans 16 amino acids.

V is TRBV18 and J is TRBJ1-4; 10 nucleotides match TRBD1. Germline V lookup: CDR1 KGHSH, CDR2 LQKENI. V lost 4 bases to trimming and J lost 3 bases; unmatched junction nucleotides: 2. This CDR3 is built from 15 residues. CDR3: CASSLGQGANEKLFF. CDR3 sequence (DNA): TGTGCCAGCTCACTCGGACAGGGGGCTAATGAAAAACTGTTTTTT.

This chain's CDR3 is CASSDSPGGQETQYF. CDR3 DNA sequence: TGTGCCAGCAGTGACTCCCCCGGGGGCCAAGAGACCCAGTACTTC. This chain links TRBV6-4 with TRBJ2-5; possible D gene TRBD2, 6 bases. The CDR3 is 15 residues long. Per germline, CDR1 MRHNA and CDR2 SNTAGT. The V and J ends lost 0 bases and 1 base respectively, with 9 bases between them.

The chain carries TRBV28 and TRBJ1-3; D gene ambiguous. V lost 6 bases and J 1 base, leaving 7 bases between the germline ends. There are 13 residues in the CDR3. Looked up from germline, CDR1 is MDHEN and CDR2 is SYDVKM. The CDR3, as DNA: TGTGCCAGCAGCCTCGGGTCTGGAAACACCATATATTTT. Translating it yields CASSLGSGNTIYF.

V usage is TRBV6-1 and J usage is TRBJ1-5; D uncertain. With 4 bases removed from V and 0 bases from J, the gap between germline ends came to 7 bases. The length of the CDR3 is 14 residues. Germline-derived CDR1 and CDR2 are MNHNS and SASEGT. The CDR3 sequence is CASSGTNSNQPQHF. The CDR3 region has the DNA TGTGCCAGCAGTGGCACAAATAGCAATCAGCCCCAGCATTTT.

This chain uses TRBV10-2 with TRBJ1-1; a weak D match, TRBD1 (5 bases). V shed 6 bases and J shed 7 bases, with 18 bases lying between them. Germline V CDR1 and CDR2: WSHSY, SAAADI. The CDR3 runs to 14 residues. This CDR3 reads CASRASGVGGEAFF. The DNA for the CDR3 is TGCGCCAGCAGAGCGTCGGGGGTCGGTGGTGAAGCTTTCTTT.

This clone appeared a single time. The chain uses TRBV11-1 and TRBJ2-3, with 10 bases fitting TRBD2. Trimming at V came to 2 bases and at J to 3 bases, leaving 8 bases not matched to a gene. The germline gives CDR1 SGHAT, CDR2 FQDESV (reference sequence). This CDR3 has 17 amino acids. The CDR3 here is CASSLNLAGVGTDTQYF. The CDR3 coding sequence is TGTGCCAGCAGCTTAAACCTAGCGGGAGTTGGGACAGATACGCAGTATTTT.

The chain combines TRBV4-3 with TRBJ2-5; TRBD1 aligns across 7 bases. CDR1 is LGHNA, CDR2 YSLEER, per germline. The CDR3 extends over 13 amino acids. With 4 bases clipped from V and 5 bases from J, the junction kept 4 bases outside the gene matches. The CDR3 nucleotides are TGCGCCAGCAGCCGAGACAGGGCGGAGACCCAGTACTTC. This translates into CASSRDRAETQYF.

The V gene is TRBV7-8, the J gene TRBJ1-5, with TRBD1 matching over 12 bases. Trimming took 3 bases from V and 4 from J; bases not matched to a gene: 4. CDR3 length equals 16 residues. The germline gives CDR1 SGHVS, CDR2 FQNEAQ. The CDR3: CASSLGQGASNQPQHF. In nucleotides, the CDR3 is TGTGCCAGCAGCTTGGGACAGGGGGCATCTAATCAGCCCCAGCATTTT. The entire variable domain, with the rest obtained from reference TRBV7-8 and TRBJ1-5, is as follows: GAGVSQSPRYKVAKRGQDVALRCDPISGHVSLFWYQQALGQGPEFLTYFQNEAQLDKSGLPSDRFFAERPEGSVSTLKIQRTQQEDSAVYLCASSLGQGASNQPQHFGDGTRLSIL.

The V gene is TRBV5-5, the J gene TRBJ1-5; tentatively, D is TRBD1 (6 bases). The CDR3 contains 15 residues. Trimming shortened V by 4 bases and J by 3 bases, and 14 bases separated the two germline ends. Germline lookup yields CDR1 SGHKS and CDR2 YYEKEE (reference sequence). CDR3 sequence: CASSPATGLNQPQHF. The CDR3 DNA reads TGTGCCAGCAGCCCAGCCACAGGGCTCAATCAGCCCCAGCATTTT. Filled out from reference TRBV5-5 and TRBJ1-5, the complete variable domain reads DAGVTQSPTHLIKTRGQQVTLRCSPISGHKSVSWYQQVLGQGPQFIFQYYEKEERGRGNFPDRFSARQFPNYSSELNVNALLLGDSALYLCASSPATGLNQPQHFGDGTRLSIL.

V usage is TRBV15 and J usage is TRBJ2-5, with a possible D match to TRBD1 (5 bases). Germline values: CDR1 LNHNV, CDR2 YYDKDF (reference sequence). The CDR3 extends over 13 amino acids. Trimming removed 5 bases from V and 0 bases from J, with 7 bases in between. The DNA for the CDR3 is TGTGCCACCAGCCCAGGGTACCAAGAGACCCAGTACTTC. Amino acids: CATSPGYQETQYF.

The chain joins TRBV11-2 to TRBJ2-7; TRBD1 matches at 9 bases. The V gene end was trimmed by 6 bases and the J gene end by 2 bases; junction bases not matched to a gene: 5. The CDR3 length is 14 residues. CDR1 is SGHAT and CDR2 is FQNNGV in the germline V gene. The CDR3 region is CASSPGQGPYEQYF. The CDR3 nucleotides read TGTGCCAGCAGTCCGGGACAGGGTCCCTACGAGCAGTACTTC.

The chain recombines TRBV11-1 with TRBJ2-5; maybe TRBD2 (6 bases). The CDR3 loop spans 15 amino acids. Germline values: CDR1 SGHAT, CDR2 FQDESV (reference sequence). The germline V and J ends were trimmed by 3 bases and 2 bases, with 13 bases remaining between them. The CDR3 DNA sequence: TGTGCCAGCAGCTTTATCGGGGGAGGACAAGAGACCCAGTACTTC. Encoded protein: CASSFIGGGQETQYF.